This T cell receptor beta chain is drawn from a study of beta chain features in type 1 diabetes. Points from the study as a whole: The study found moderately but significantly shorter TCRB CDR3s in all four CD4+ subsets of Type 1 diabetes patients.

With V trimmed by 5 bases and J by 10 bases, 5 bases remained unmatched. This CDR3 has 12 amino acids. Germline assignment: CDR1 LNHDA and CDR2 SQIVND (reference sequence). cDNA synthesis used the whole RNA isolate, giving expressed TCRB sequences. This table comes from immunoSEQ multiplex PCR, and its TCRdb copy is limited to in-frame clones, with some not included. The sample contains around 56,000 clones, about 47% of which appear only once. Comment on this clone: Its antigen remains unidentified.

This receptor was taken from a woman aged 40 to 55 with type 1 diabetes. The specimen sequenced was Tregs from blood. This rearrangement joins TRBV19 to TRBJ2-1, with 7 positions matching TRBD2. The CDR3 region is CASSRTSVEQFF. The CDR3 nucleotides read TGTGCCAGTAGTCGTACTAGCGTCGAGCAGTTCTTC. The full variable domain, with the rest looked up from reference TRBV19 and TRBJ2-1, is DGGITQSPKYLFRKEGQNVTLSCEQNLNHDAMYWYRQDPGQGLRLIYYSQIVNDFQKGDIAEGYSVSREKKESFPLTVTSAQKNPTAFYLCASSRTSVEQFFGPGTRLTVL.